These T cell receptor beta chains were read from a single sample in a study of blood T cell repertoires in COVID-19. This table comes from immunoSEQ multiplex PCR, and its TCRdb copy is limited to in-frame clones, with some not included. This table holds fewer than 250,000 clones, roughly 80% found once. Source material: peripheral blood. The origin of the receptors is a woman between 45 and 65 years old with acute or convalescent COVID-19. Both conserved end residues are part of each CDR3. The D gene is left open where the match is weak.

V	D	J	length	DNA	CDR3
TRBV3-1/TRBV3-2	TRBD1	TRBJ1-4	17	TGTGCCAGCAGCAACCGGGACAGGGGGCACCCTAATGAAAAACTGTTTTTT	CASSNRDRGHPNEKLFF
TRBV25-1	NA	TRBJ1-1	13	TGTGCCAGCAGTACCGGACAGTGGTCTGAAGCTTTCTTT	CASSTGQWSEAFF
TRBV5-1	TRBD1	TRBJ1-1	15	TGCGCCAGCAGTTCTTTACAGGGGATTAGCACTGAAGCTTTCTTT	CASSSLQGISTEAFF
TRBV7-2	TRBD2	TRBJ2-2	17	TGTGCCAGCAGCTTAGTTAGCGGGGGGTCTGACACCGGGGAGCTGTTTTTT	CASSLVSGGSDTGELFF
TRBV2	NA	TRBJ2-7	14	TGTGCCATCGGGAGGGGGCTAAACTACTACGAGCAGTACTTC	CAIGRGLNYYEQYF
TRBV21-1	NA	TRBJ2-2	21	TGTGCCAGCAGCAAAGTGACCGGAAGGTGGCGGGAGTTGAGGAACACCGGGGAGCTGTTTTTT	CASSKVTGRWRELRNTGELFF
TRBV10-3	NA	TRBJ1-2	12	TGTGCCATCACAGCGGACCACTATGGCTACACCTTC	CAITADHYGYTF
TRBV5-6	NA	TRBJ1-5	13	TGTGCCAGCAGCTTGGGTCTGTATCAGCCCCAGCATTTT	CASSLGLYQPQHF
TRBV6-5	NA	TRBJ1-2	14	TGTGCCAGCAGCCCGGCGGTCCAGGGCTTGGGCTACACCTTC	CASSPAVQGLGYTF
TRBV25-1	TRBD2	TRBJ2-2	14	TGTGCCAGCATGGGAGGGAAGAACACCGGGGAGCTGTTTTTT	CASMGGKNTGELFF